This TCR beta chain derives from a study of cytomegalovirus exposure and HLA in healthy donors. Study conclusions and caveats: Cytomegalovirus-associated TCR beta chains were listed, numbering 150 to 200. Researchers reported in a later analysis that a missense DCLRE1C variant was tied to TCR beta V- and J-gene trimming. CMV antigen specificity of a few CMV-associated chains was confirmed in vitro.

The trim removed 5 bases at V and 1 base at J, leaving 8 bases unmatched. CDR1 and CDR2 from the germline V gene are SGHTA and FQGNSA. The CDR3 extends over 16 amino acids. The PCR had 60 Vbeta and 13 Jbeta primers. Assay used: immunoSEQ multiplex PCR; TCRdb lists only in-frame clones, some missing. The data show about 140,000 clones, with approximately 83% seen just once and 3.1% held by the top ten. Remarks on this clone: Its antigen remains unknown.

The chain carries TRBV7-2 and TRBJ2-3, with TRBD1 matching over 8 bases. The material sequenced was PBMCs. The TCR sequence derives from a man aged 35 to 55 in good health and CMV-seronegative. The CDR3 region is CASSPLPGQGTDTQYF. DNA for the CDR3: TGTGCCAGCAGCCCTCTCCCGGGACAGGGCACAGATACGCAGTATTTT.